A selection of T cell receptor beta chains follows, all from one sample in a study of Tregs in tolerant kidney transplant recipients. Assay: immunoSEQ multiplex PCR; the TCRdb copy retains only in-frame clones and omits some. This sample has about 50,000 clones, with over 85% found just once. This material consisted of CD8+ T cells from blood (PBMCs), taken 12 months after the transplant. Source of these receptors: a human patient who received a combined kidney and bone marrow transplant. The graft donor may have given rise to some T cells. The CDR3 runs from the conserved cysteine through the conserved F or W. A D gene is named only where the DNA matches it firmly. Only some rows state a clone size, as once, few, many or a class for expanded clones.

>NA|TRBV6-5|TRBJ1-5|NA
CASSPGGFGPQHF
TGTGCCAGCAGCCCTGGAGGGTTCGGGCCCCAGCATTTT
>NA|TRBV19|TRBJ1-1|NA
CASSIGVNTEAFF
TGTGCCAGTAGTATTGGAGTGAACACTGAAGCTTTCTTT
>NA|TRBV4-2|TRBJ2-7|NA
CASSQEAGREYEQYF
TGTGCCAGCAGCCAAGAGGCGGGGCGCGAATACGAGCAGTACTTC
>TRBD1|TRBV28|TRBJ1-5|NA
CASSFQGGQPQHF
TGTGCCAGCTCCTTTCAGGGGGGTCAGCCCCAGCATTTT
>NA|TRBV9|TRBJ1-3|NA
CASSVLGHGNTIYF
TGTGCCAGCAGCGTTCTGGGGCACGGAAACACCATATATTTT
>NA|TRBV7-2|TRBJ2-7|NA
CASSFTAYEQYF
TGTGCCAGCAGCTTTACAGCTTACGAGCAGTACTTC
>TRBD2|TRBV9|TRBJ2-2|NA
CASSARLAGGVNTGELFF
TGTGCCAGCAGCGCCAGACTAGCGGGGGGGGTGAACACCGGGGAGCTGTTTTTT
>NA|TRBV13|TRBJ1-1|NA
CASSAGTPTEAFF
TGTGCCAGCAGCGCCGGGACACCCACTGAAGCTTTCTTT
>TRBD1|TRBV18|TRBJ1-2|NA
CASSLLDRDGYTF
TGTGCCAGCTCACTCCTGGACAGGGATGGCTACACCTTC
>TRBD1|TRBV11-2|TRBJ2-7|NA
CASSKIQGVGYEQYF
TGTGCCAGCAGCAAAATACAGGGGGTGGGCTACGAGCAGTACTTC
>NA|TRBV7-9|TRBJ2-3|NA
CASSTVLVTDTQYF
TGTGCCAGCAGCACGGTCCTAGTCACAGATACGCAGTATTTT
>NA|TRBV9|TRBJ1-3|NA
CASSVTLQGSGNTIYF
TGTGCCAGCAGCGTAACGCTTCAGGGATCTGGAAACACCATATATTTT
>TRBD1|TRBV5-4|TRBJ1-2|NA
CASSLRQGGNYGYTF
TGTGCCAGCAGCTTGAGACAGGGGGGAAACTATGGCTACACCTTC
>TRBD2|TRBV29-1|TRBJ2-1|NA
CSVVAGNEQFF
TGCAGCGTTGTAGCGGGCAATGAGCAGTTCTTC
>NA|TRBV9|TRBJ2-3|NA
CASSLPREGGTDTQYF
TGTGCCAGCAGCTTACCGCGAGAGGGGGGCACAGATACGCAGTATTTT
>NA|TRBV7-9|TRBJ2-2|few
CASSGVGGLYTGELFF
TGTGCCAGCAGCGGTGTTGGGGGACTTTACACCGGGGAGCTGTTTTTT
>TRBD1|TRBV10-3|TRBJ1-2|NA
CATEDRAGAREYPYGYTF
TGTGCCACTGAAGACAGGGCTGGTGCCCGAGAGTATCCTTATGGCTACACCTTC
>TRBD1|TRBV5-1|TRBJ2-7|NA
CASSLWGQSYEQYF
TGCGCCAGCAGCCTTTGGGGACAGTCCTACGAGCAGTACTTC
>NA|TRBV4-3|TRBJ1-1|NA
CASSLGRGNTEAFF
TGCGCCAGCAGCCTCGGACGGGGGAACACTGAAGCTTTCTTT
>TRBD1|TRBV5-1|TRBJ2-6|NA
CASSLGGGIPGGSGANVLTF
TGCGCCAGCAGCTTAGGAGGTGGGATTCCAGGGGGCTCTGGGGCCAACGTCCTGACTTTC
>NA|TRBV7-9|TRBJ2-7|NA
CASRSDPSSYEQYF
TGTGCCAGCAGGTCCGATCCTAGCTCCTACGAGCAGTACTTC
>TRBD1|TRBV19|TRBJ2-7|NA
CASSPGQGFSYEQYF
TGTGCCAGTAGCCCGGGACAGGGCTTCTCCTACGAGCAGTACTTC
>NA|TRBV9|TRBJ2-7|NA
CASSVAGGFSDEQYF
TGTGCCAGCAGCGTAGCTGGCGGGTTCTCCGACGAGCAGTACTTC
>TRBD2|TRBV5-1|TRBJ2-2|once
CASGTSGRIGELFF
TGCGCCAGCGGGACTAGCGGGAGAATCGGGGAGCTGTTTTTT
>TRBD1|TRBV4-1|TRBJ2-7|NA
CASSLGTAHEQYF
TGCGCCAGCAGCCTCGGGACAGCCCACGAGCAGTACTTC
>NA|TRBV2|TRBJ2-3|once
CASSETVAVNTDTQYF
TGTGCCAGCAGTGAAACGGTAGCGGTAAACACAGATACGCAGTATTTT
>NA|TRBV11-2|TRBJ2-7|NA
CASSLTYEQYF
TGTGCCAGCAGCCTTACCTACGAGCAGTACTTC
>TRBD2|TRBV25-1|TRBJ2-1|NA
CASRGLPYNEQFF
TGTGCCAGCAGGGGACTACCCTACAATGAGCAGTTCTTC
>TRBD2|TRBV5-6|TRBJ2-5|NA
CASSLAGSGGETQYF
TGTGCCAGCAGCTTGGCCGGGAGCGGGGGTGAGACCCAGTACTTC
>NA|TRBV9|TRBJ2-3|NA
CASSVSPGDSTDTQYF
TGTGCCAGCAGCGTCTCTCCGGGGGATAGCACAGATACGCAGTATTTT
>TRBD1|TRBV7-9|TRBJ1-4|NA
CASSGVGGQGQTNEKLFF
TGTGCCAGCAGCGGAGTAGGGGGACAGGGCCAAACTAATGAAAAACTGTTTTTT
>NA|TRBV2|TRBJ2-3|NA
CASTQGSSTDTQYF
TGTGCCAGCACCCAGGGTTCTAGCACAGATACGCAGTATTTT
>NA|TRBV27|TRBJ2-7|NA
CASSFLGREYEQYF
TGTGCCAGCAGTTTTCTTGGTAGGGAGTACGAGCAGTACTTC
>TRBD2|TRBV6-5|TRBJ2-5|NA
CASSYGLAGIETQYF
TGTGCCAGCAGTTACGGACTAGCGGGGATCGAGACCCAGTACTTC
>NA|TRBV4-1|TRBJ2-3|once
CASSQEDRTLMTDTQYF
TGCGCCAGCAGCCAAGAAGACAGGACTTTGATGACAGATACGCAGTATTTT
>NA|TRBV4-1|TRBJ2-5|NA
CASSYRGGEQETQYF
TGCGCCAGCAGCTACAGAGGGGGAGAGCAAGAGACCCAGTACTTC
>NA|TRBV2|TRBJ2-1|NA
CASRSTSGDNEQFF
TGTGCCAGCAGAAGCACTTCAGGGGACAATGAGCAGTTCTTC